Following are 9 T cell receptor beta chains from one sample sequenced in a study of shared clonotypes between healthy human individuals. Only in-frame clones appear in the TCRdb table, and some are missing; sequencing was by immunoSEQ multiplex PCR. Here the sample spans roughly 1,100,000 clones, roughly 75% being singletons. Sample: memory CD4+ T cells sorted from blood. The subset: CD45RA-negative fraction. All receptors come from a man aged 18 to 29 in good health.

In regard to this clone: This sample includes further DNA sequences coding for the same CDR3. This chain uses TRBV18 with TRBJ2-1; unclear D gene. Germline V gives CDR1 KGHSH, CDR2 LQKENI. This CDR3 has 13 amino acids. Trimming pared 0 bases from V and 3 bases from J, leaving 3 bases between. The CDR3: CASSPPGYNEQFF. The CDR3 DNA reads as TGTGCCAGCTCACCACCAGGCTACAATGAGCAGTTCTTC.

The chain's CDR3 is CASSHPGEETQYF. The CDR3 nucleotides read TGTGCCAGCAGCCACCCCGGCGAAGAGACCCAGTACTTC. The chain is built from TRBV4-2 and TRBJ2-5; D gene unclear. The germline V gene encodes CDR1 LGHNA and CDR2 YNFKEQ. The CDR3 runs to 13 residues. V lost 3 bases, J lost 3 bases, and 8 bases lay in between.

This rearrangement joins TRBV30 to TRBJ1-4; the match to TRBD1 covers 8 bases. With V trimmed by 3 bases and J by 11 bases, 2 bases remained unmatched. CDR3 length: 11 amino acids. Germline V lookup: CDR1 GTSNPN, CDR2 SVGIG (reference sequence). CDR3 sequence: CAWRNRGKLFF. Here the CDR3 DNA reads TGTGCCTGGAGGAACAGGGGGAAACTGTTTTTT.

This clone was seen just once. V is TRBV6-6 and J is TRBJ2-5, with a possible D match to TRBD2 (6 bases). The J call may not be correct, given that the DNA end is closer to TRBJ2-7. CDR1 and CDR2 (germline): MNHNY, SVGAGI (reference sequence). This CDR3 has 16 amino acids. The CDR3 spells CASSYSRVLGGYEQYF. CDR3 nucleotides: TGTGCCAGCAGTTACTCCAGGGTTTTGGGGGGCTACGAGCAGTACTTC.

The chain has TRBV7-9 and TRBJ1-4, with a weak D call TRBD1 (5 bases). The V end lost 4 bases, the J end lost 2 bases, and 8 bases lay between the germline ends. Germline V gene data show CDR1 as SEHNR and CDR2 as FQNEAQ (reference sequence). This CDR3 region has 14 residues. CDR3 DNA sequence: TGTGCCAGCAGCTCAGGGTTCACTAATGAAAAACTGTTTTTT. Its protein is CASSSGFTNEKLFF.

This chain joins TRBV4-1 and TRBJ2-7, with D hard to call. Trimming left V 3 bases short and J 7 bases short, with 13 bases between. CDR1 is MGHRA, CDR2 YSYEKL, per germline. This CDR3 is 13 amino acids long. CDR3 in DNA: TGCGCCAGCAGCCAGTCGATTTTGGGAGAGCAGTACTTC. This gives the protein CASSQSILGEQYF.

CDR3: CASSLDSGRGTGELFF. The CDR3 nucleotides are TGCGCCAGCAGCTTGGATAGCGGGAGAGGGACCGGGGAGCTGTTTTTT. This chain uses TRBV5-1 with TRBJ2-2; 9 nucleotides agree with TRBD2. CDR1 SGHRS and CDR2 YFSETQ come from the germline V gene. The V gene end was trimmed by 0 bases and the J gene end by 5 bases; junction bases not matched to a gene: 5. The CDR3 consists of 16 residues.

To note about this clone: Other nucleotide sequences from this sample produce the same CDR3. The chain uses TRBV5-1 and TRBJ2-5; TRBD1 matches 7 bases. The V and J ends lost 5 bases and 2 bases, in that order; junction bases with no gene match: 3. The germline V gene has CDR1 SGHRS and CDR2 YFSETQ. This CDR3 is 13 amino acids long. The CDR3 reads CASRQGFQETQYF. CDR3 DNA sequence: TGCGCCAGCAGACAGGGGTTTCAAGAGACCCAGTACTTC.

The chain joins TRBV18 to TRBJ2-2, with 10 positions matching TRBD2. The V segment lost 2 bases and the J segment 3 bases; nucleotides outside the gene matches: 6. This CDR3 comprises 17 residues. The germline gives CDR1 KGHSH, CDR2 LQKENI. CDR3 sequence reads: CASSPGLAGDYTGELFF. CDR3 coding DNA: TGTGCCAGCTCACCAGGGCTAGCGGGAGATTACACCGGGGAGCTGTTTTTT. Drawing the rest from reference TRBV18 and TRBJ2-2, the complete variable domain is NAGVMQNPRHLVRRRGQEARLRCSPMKGHSHVYWYRQLPEEGLKFMVYLQKENIIDESGMPKERFSAEFPKEGPSILRIQQVVRGDSAAYFCASSPGLAGDYTGELFFGEGSRLTVL.